This passage covers 14 T cell receptor beta chains from one sample sequenced in a study of blood T cell repertoires in COVID-19. Using immunoSEQ multiplex PCR, the repertoire was profiled, and TCRdb retains in-frame clones only, with some absent. The sample holds under 200,000 clones; about 85% are singletons and the top ten take almost 5%. Sample: peripheral blood. The receptor set was obtained from a woman of 80 years or more with acute or convalescent COVID-19.

The chain links TRBV30 to TRBJ1-5, with 8 bases lining up with TRBD1. Unmatched junction bases numbered 11, after V lost 0 bases and J lost 7 bases. The CDR3 loop spans 16 amino acids. Germline CDR1 and CDR2: GTSNPN and SVGIG (reference sequence). CDR3 amino acids: CAWSVRTAGGSQPQHF. In DNA, the CDR3 is TGTGCCTGGAGTGTACGGACTGCAGGGGGCAGCCAGCCCCAGCATTTT.

The rearrangement links TRBV30 to TRBJ2-2; D remains unclear. The CDR3 spans 12 residues. The V gene's germline CDR1 is GTSNPN and CDR2 SVGIG (reference sequence). The germline V and J ends were trimmed by 0 bases and 6 bases, with 5 bases remaining between them. CDR3 sequence reads: CAWSVLPGELFF. Here the CDR3 DNA reads TGTGCCTGGAGTGTACTACCCGGGGAGCTGTTTTTT.

The rearrangement joins TRBV5-6 to TRBJ1-2, with unresolved D. CDR3 length equals 14 residues. The V end was cut by 0 bases, the J end by 4 bases, with 10 bases between. Germline V gene lookup returns CDR1 SGHDT and CDR2 YYEEEE. CDR3 sequence: CASSLVGVIYGYTF. The CDR3 DNA reads TGTGCCAGCAGCTTGGTCGGGGTAATCTATGGCTACACCTTC.

V gene TRBV5-5 combines with J gene TRBJ1-4; D unresolved. The CDR3 runs 16 residues. V lost 0 bases, J lost 11 bases, and 20 bases lay in between. The germline V gene has CDR1 SGHKS and CDR2 YYEKEE (reference sequence). CDR3 sequence (DNA): TGTGCCAGCAGCTTGGCCGGGAGCCACGGCGATTTGAAACTGTTTTTT. It encodes CASSLAGSHGDLKLFF.

For the CDR3, the DNA is TGTGCCAGCGCCGGACAGGGCCTCTACGAGCAGTACTTC. It is translated as CASAGQGLYEQYF. The V call is TRBV6-4, the J call TRBJ2-7, with 8 bases aligning to TRBD1. CDR1 is MRHNA, CDR2 SNTAGT, per germline. Trimming removed 8 bases from V and 3 bases from J; junction bases left unmatched: 6. This CDR3 spans 13 amino acids.

The chain uses TRBV3-1 (or the pseudogene TRBV3-2) and TRBJ1-1; D is perhaps TRBD1 (5 bases). CDR3 length: 14 residues. Germline V gene lookup returns CDR1 LGHDT and CDR2 YNNKEL (reference sequence). V lost 1 base to trimming and J lost 1 base, with 7 bases between them. The DNA for the CDR3 is TGTGCCAGCAGCCAAGTCGGGGGGAACACTGAAGCTTTCTTT. It specifies CASSQVGGNTEAFF.

This rearrangement joins TRBV5-1 to TRBJ1-2; D possibly corresponds to TRBD1 (6 bases). V was shortened by 2 bases and J by 2 bases, with 10 bases between the two germline ends. Germline CDR1 SGHRS, CDR2 YFSETQ. The CDR3 is 14 amino acids. The CDR3 nucleotides are TGCGCCAGCAGCTTAGACGACAGGAACTATGGCTACACCTTC. This translates into CASSLDDRNYGYTF.

V is TRBV18 and J is TRBJ1-1; TRBD1 matches at 10 bases. The CDR3 runs to 16 residues. Per germline, CDR1 KGHSH and CDR2 LQKENI. Trimming removed 4 bases from V and 3 bases from J; junction bases left unmatched: 8. The CDR3 bases are TGTGCCAGCTCACTCCTGGACAGGGGGTTGGACACTGAAGCTTTCTTT. It translates to CASSLLDRGLDTEAFF.

The genes are TRBV7-2 and TRBJ2-2; D is ambiguous. V lost 2 bases and J 5 bases, leaving 12 bases between the germline ends. This CDR3 has 15 amino acids. The V gene's germline CDR1 is SGHTA and CDR2 FQGNSA. The DNA for the CDR3 is TGTGCCAGCAGCTTATCACAGAGTGGGACCGGGGAGCTGTTTTTT. This codes for CASSLSQSGTGELFF.

The chain is built from TRBV10-3 and TRBJ2-5; 7 positions match TRBD2. The germline V gene encodes CDR1 ENHRY and CDR2 SYGVKD. The CDR3 has 13 residues. The V segment lost 6 bases and the J segment 2 bases; nucleotides outside the gene matches: 3. The CDR3 nucleotides read TGTGCCATCAGGACAGCGGGGCAAGAGACCCAGTACTTC. Amino acids: CAIRTAGQETQYF.

The genes are TRBV5-6 and TRBJ2-7, with 7 bases lining up with TRBD1. This CDR3 is 16 amino acids long. Germline V gene data show CDR1 as SGHDT and CDR2 as YYEEEE. With V trimmed by 3 bases and J by 3 bases, 12 bases remained unmatched. The CDR3 loop is CASSSDTGASIYEQYF. As DNA, the CDR3 is TGTGCCAGCAGCTCGGATACAGGGGCTTCAATCTACGAGCAGTACTTC.

J is TRBJ1-2 and V is TRBV5-5; D not certain. V gave up 2 bases and J gave up 2 bases, with 13 bases separating them. CDR1 is SGHKS, CDR2 YYEKEE, per germline (reference sequence). The CDR3 has 15 amino acids. CDR3 sequence (DNA): TGTGCCAGCAGCTTTTATGGGAGTGTAAACTATGGCTACACCTTC. Amino acids: CASSFYGSVNYGYTF.

This chain joins TRBV5-5 and TRBJ2-7, with D possibly TRBD2 on 6 matching bases. This CDR3 has 14 residues. Germline CDR1 is SGHKS and CDR2 is YYEKEE (reference sequence). The ends were cut back, 0 bases at V and 3 bases at J, with 10 bases in the middle. CDR3 nucleotide sequence: TGTGCCAGCAGCTTGGGACTAGGAGGCTACGAGCAGTACTTC. Translation gives CASSLGLGGYEQYF.

The V and J genes are TRBV15 and TRBJ1-2; 7 bases are shared with TRBD1. V lost 2 bases to trimming and J lost 2 bases; unmatched junction nucleotides: 8. Germline V gene lookup returns CDR1 LNHNV and CDR2 YYDKDF (reference sequence). The CDR3 extends over 16 amino acids. Here the CDR3 reads CATSRNGAGGNYGYTF. CDR3 DNA sequence: TGTGCCACCAGCAGAAACGGGGCAGGGGGGAACTATGGCTACACCTTC.